Listed here are 27 T cell receptor beta chains from one sample, sequenced in a study of shared clonotypes between healthy human individuals. TCRdb's table, derived via immunoSEQ multiplex PCR, lists solely in-frame clones and lacks some. Of roughly 2 million clones in the sample, approximately 95% were seen once. The sample was naive CD4+ T cells sorted from blood. As to subset: CD45RA+ positively selected. These receptors were obtained from a man aged 18 to 30 in good health.

Note on this clone: One end of the junction does not line up with germline, which may come from a read error. V is TRBV4-3 and J is TRBJ2-5, with 13 bases fitting TRBD2. The CDR3 is 15 residues long. CDR1 and CDR2 from the germline V gene are LGHNA and YSLEER. The CDR3 region is CASSQDRGTSGVYHF. DNA of the CDR3: TGCGCCAGCAGCCAAGACCGAGGGACTAGCGGGGTCTATCACTTC.

This chain links TRBV28 with TRBJ1-2; weak D call: TRBD1 (6 bases). The length of the CDR3 is 16 residues. From germline, CDR1 is MDHEN and CDR2 SYDVKM. The germline V and J ends were trimmed by 6 bases and 0 bases, with 17 bases remaining between them. This CDR3 is CASSKPNRDSNYGYTF. The CDR3 nucleotides are TGTGCCAGCAGCAAACCTAACAGGGACTCTAACTATGGCTACACCTTC.

The J gene is TRBJ2-7, the V gene TRBV4-2, with 10 nucleotides matching TRBD1. With 4 bases clipped from V and 6 bases from J, the junction kept 15 bases outside the gene matches. This CDR3 region has 17 residues. The V gene's germline CDR1 is LGHNA and CDR2 YNFKEQ. This chain's CDR3 is CASSPPGSGTGASEQYF. The DNA for the CDR3 is TGTGCCAGCAGCCCCCCTGGTTCCGGGACAGGGGCGTCCGAGCAGTACTTC.

In DNA, the CDR3 is TGTGCCAGCAGTTGGACTAGCGGAACAGATACGCAGTATTTT. Translating gives CASSWTSGTDTQYF. The V call is TRBV28, the J call TRBJ2-3, with TRBD2 matching 10 bases. Germline V gene sequence: CDR1 MDHEN, CDR2 SYDVKM. The J segment lost 3 bases and the V segment lost 4 bases, leaving 1 base of the junction unmatched. The CDR3 is 14 amino acids.

In regard to this clone: Within the sample, other DNA sequences also encode this same CDR3. The chain employs TRBV9 and TRBJ2-2, with D maybe TRBD2 (6 bases). Germline lookup yields CDR1 SGDLS and CDR2 YYNGEE. Trimming stripped 0 bases from V and 5 bases from J, with 11 bases between. The CDR3 runs to 15 residues. As DNA, the CDR3 is TGTGCCAGCAGCGTAGGTGGAGGGCCAACCGGGGAGCTGTTTTTT. Encoded protein: CASSVGGGPTGELFF.

CDR3 nucleotide sequence: TGTGCCAGCAGCGTTGAAGGTGCAGCGAACACCGGGGAGCTGTTTTTT. Its translation: CASSVEGAANTGELFF. The gene calls are TRBV9 and TRBJ2-2; D unclear. Germline CDR1 and CDR2: SGDLS and YYNGEE. The V and J ends lost 2 bases and 0 bases respectively, with 11 bases between them. This CDR3 is 16 amino acids long. Combining the CDR3 with reference TRBV9 and TRBJ2-2 gives the whole variable domain DSGVTQTPKHLITATGQRVTLRCSPRSGDLSVYWYQQSLDQGLQFLIQYYNGEERAKGNILERFSAQQFPDLHSELNLSSLELGDSALYFCASSVEGAANTGELFFGEGSRLTVL.

The V and J genes are TRBV6-5 and TRBJ2-1; TRBD2 might be the D (7 bases). CDR1 and CDR2 (germline): MNHEY, SVGAGI. V lost 4 bases and J 1 base, leaving 14 bases between the germline ends. This CDR3 is built from 16 residues. CDR3 loop: CASSSVAGASYNEQFF. CDR3 nucleotides: TGTGCCAGCAGTTCAGTTGCGGGGGCATCCTACAATGAGCAGTTCTTC.

With respect to this clone: Other nucleotide sequences from this sample produce the same CDR3. This chain joins TRBV2 and TRBJ2-2; 9 bases fit TRBD1. The ends lost 5 bases at V and 5 bases at J; junction bases unmatched: 3. The CDR3 covers 14 residues. Looked up from germline, CDR1 is SNHLY and CDR2 is FYNNEI. The CDR3 loop reads CASSQGQGTGELFF. The DNA for the CDR3 is TGTGCCAGCAGTCAGGGACAGGGAACCGGGGAGCTGTTTTTT.

This chain links TRBV7-9 with TRBJ2-1; no clear D gene. V shed 5 bases and J shed 7 bases, with 9 bases lying between them. Germline V gene data show CDR1 as SEHNR and CDR2 as FQNEAQ (reference sequence). The CDR3 loop spans 12 amino acids. The CDR3 nucleotides are TGTGCCAGCAGCCGGACCCCTAATGAGCAGTTCTTC. Translation gives CASSRTPNEQFF.

The V gene is TRBV18, the J gene TRBJ2-1; D might be TRBD1 (6 bases). Germline CDR1 KGHSH, CDR2 LQKENI. Trimming stripped 3 bases from V and 6 bases from J, with 15 bases between. CDR3 length: 15 amino acids. The CDR3 DNA sequence: TGTGCCAGCTCACCCCAGGTTGGCAGGGGCAATGAGCAGTTCTTC. As protein: CASSPQVGRGNEQFF.

The CDR3 spells CASSVLGQGASNQPQHF. Here the CDR3 DNA reads TGTGCCAGCTCAGTCCTGGGACAGGGGGCAAGCAATCAGCCCCAGCATTTT. The rearrangement joins TRBV18 to TRBJ1-5; 12 nucleotides align to TRBD1. There are 17 residues in the CDR3. CDR1 KGHSH and CDR2 LQKENI come from the germline V gene. After removal of 5 bases from V and 1 base from J, the junction contained 6 bases not matched to a gene.

This rearrangement joins TRBV10-3 to TRBJ2-2; D is possibly TRBD1 (5 bases). Trimming stripped 6 bases from V and 0 bases from J, with 14 bases between. In germline, CDR1 is ENHRY, CDR2 SYGVKD. The CDR3 runs to 16 residues. CDR3 amino acids: CAIRVSADTNTGELFF. CDR3 nucleotide sequence: TGTGCCATCAGAGTTTCGGCGGACACGAACACCGGGGAGCTGTTTTTT.

A note on this clone: The same CDR3 arises from other DNA sequences in this sample as well. The V call is TRBV18, the J call TRBJ2-7, with D perhaps given as TRBD1 or TRBD2 (5 bases each). The V end was cut by 5 bases, the J end by 0 bases, with 11 bases between. CDR1 and CDR2 from the germline V gene are KGHSH and LQKENI. The CDR3 is made up of 14 amino acids. The CDR3 loop is CASSTGTDSYEQYF. The CDR3 DNA is TGTGCCAGCTCAACCGGGACGGACTCCTACGAGCAGTACTTC.

The V call is TRBV5-6, the J call TRBJ2-7; D tentatively reads TRBD1 or TRBD2 (6 bases each). The CDR3 loop spans 15 amino acids. CDR1 is SGHDT, CDR2 YYEEEE, per germline. The V end was cut by 2 bases, the J end by 7 bases, with 19 bases between. The CDR3 DNA follows: TGTGCCAGCAGCTTCACTATGGGAGGACAGAAGGAGCAGTACTTC. Protein: CASSFTMGGQKEQYF.

Worth noting for this clone: Distinct nucleotide sequences in the sample also encode this CDR3. The chain employs TRBV5-4 and TRBJ2-3; D not resolved. The CDR3 has 14 residues. Germline V CDR1 and CDR2: SGHNT, YYREEE (reference sequence). V shed 0 bases and J shed 3 bases, with 8 bases lying between them. CDR3 DNA sequence: TGTGCCAGCAGCTTGGGACGCGGAACAGATACGCAGTATTTT. The encoded protein is CASSLGRGTDTQYF.

This chain uses TRBV6-5 with TRBJ2-5; D gene unclear. Trimming took 0 bases from V and 5 from J, leaving 10 bases between them. The CDR3 covers 14 residues. The germline V gene has CDR1 MNHEY and CDR2 SVGAGI. This CDR3 is CASSYSSPYETQYF. The CDR3 DNA is TGTGCCAGCAGTTACTCGTCTCCCTACGAGACCCAGTACTTC.

The rearrangement links TRBV5-1 to TRBJ2-3, with 14 bases that match TRBD2. In germline, CDR1 is SGHRS, CDR2 YFSETQ. Trimming took 0 bases from V and 2 from J; bases not matched to a gene: 8. The CDR3 is made up of 19 amino acids. The CDR3 is CASSLDGTSGRLLTDTQYF. CDR3 nucleotide sequence: TGCGCCAGCAGCTTGGATGGGACTAGCGGGAGACTTCTCACAGATACGCAGTATTTT. Variable domain in full (rest from reference TRBV5-1 and TRBJ2-3): KAGVTQTPRYLIKTRGQQVTLSCSPISGHRSVSWYQQTPGQGLQFLFEYFSETQRNKGNFPGRFSGRQFSNSRSEMNVSTLELGDSALYLCASSLDGTSGRLLTDTQYFGPGTRLTVL.

The V call is TRBV2, the J call TRBJ1-5; D not certain. The germline V gene has CDR1 SNHLY and CDR2 FYNNEI. This CDR3 has 12 residues. V lost 6 bases, J lost 4 bases, and 7 bases lay in between. The chain's CDR3 is CASRRGNQPQHF. The CDR3 bases are TGTGCCAGCAGGCGAGGGAATCAGCCCCAGCATTTT.

Remarks on this clone: Other nucleotide sequences from this sample produce the same CDR3. This chain connects TRBV5-1 to TRBJ2-1; perhaps D is TRBD1 or TRBD2 (6 bases each). V was pared by 0 bases and J by 4 bases, with 11 bases between. There are 15 residues in the CDR3. Germline V gene lookup returns CDR1 SGHRS and CDR2 YFSETQ. The CDR3 sequence: CASSLGGGTYNEQFF. The CDR3 nucleotides are TGCGCCAGCAGCTTGGGAGGGGGGACATACAATGAGCAGTTCTTC.

The gene calls are TRBV5-1 and TRBJ2-1; 8 bases line up with TRBD1. Germline V gene lookup returns CDR1 SGHRS and CDR2 YFSETQ. This CDR3 is 16 amino acids long. J was trimmed by 0 bases and V by 2 bases; bases with no gene match: 4. Written as DNA, the CDR3 is TGCGCCAGCAGCTTAACAGGGGGATTCTCCTACAATGAGCAGTTCTTC. Translation gives CASSLTGGFSYNEQFF. The full variable domain, completed using reference TRBV5-1 and TRBJ2-1, is KAGVTQTPRYLIKTRGQQVTLSCSPISGHRSVSWYQQTPGQGLQFLFEYFSETQRNKGNFPGRFSGRQFSNSRSEMNVSTLELGDSALYLCASSLTGGFSYNEQFFGPGTRLTVL.

The chain recombines TRBV29-1 with TRBJ1-6; TRBD1 aligns across 7 bases. Per the germline V gene, CDR1 is SQVTM and CDR2 is ANQGSEA. This CDR3 spans 13 amino acids. V lost 4 bases to trimming and J lost 9 bases; unmatched junction nucleotides: 6. The CDR3 DNA reads TGCAGCGTTGGCCGGGACAGCCTTTCACCCCTCCACTTT. This sequence encodes CSVGRDSLSPLHF.

The CDR3 DNA reads TGTGCCAGTAGTGCGGACAGGCTAAGCCACGAGCAGTACTTC. Its protein is CASSADRLSHEQYF. This chain joins TRBV19 and TRBJ2-7; TRBD1 matches at 7 bases. J was trimmed by 5 bases and V by 5 bases; bases with no gene match: 9. Germline V lookup: CDR1 LNHDA, CDR2 SQIVND (reference sequence). CDR3 length equals 14 residues. Full variable domain (outside the CDR3, taken from reference TRBV19 and TRBJ2-7): DGGITQSPKYLFRKEGQNVTLSCEQNLNHDAMYWYRQDPGQGLRLIYYSQIVNDFQKGDIAEGYSVSREKKESFPLTVTSAQKNPTAFYLCASSADRLSHEQYFGPGTRLTVT.

The chain combines TRBV4-3 with TRBJ2-1; D is ambiguous. The CDR3 contains 16 residues. CDR1 is LGHNA, CDR2 YSLEER, per germline. The germline V and J ends were trimmed by 0 bases and 0 bases, with 9 bases remaining between them. CDR3 region: CASSQEGVVSYNEQFF. The CDR3 DNA reads as TGCGCCAGCAGCCAAGAAGGCGTTGTCTCCTACAATGAGCAGTTCTTC.

This clone showed up just once. The chain combines TRBV7-2 with TRBJ2-7, with 7 bases aligning to TRBD1. CDR1 is SGHTA, CDR2 FQGNSA, per germline. CDR3 length: 15 amino acids. With V trimmed by 0 bases and J by 9 bases, 11 bases remained unmatched. CDR3 region: CASSLASGQENPQYF. Here the CDR3 DNA reads TGTGCCAGCAGCTTAGCCTCTGGACAGGAAAATCCGCAGTACTTC.

The chain employs TRBV28 and TRBJ1-1, with TRBD1 matching 8 bases. Germline V gene sequence: CDR1 MDHEN, CDR2 SYDVKM. J gave up 2 bases and V 4 bases, and 3 bases lay outside the gene matches. CDR3 size: 14 residues. The CDR3 sequence is CASSSPGGNTEAFF. The CDR3 coding sequence is TGTGCCAGCAGTTCCCCAGGGGGCAACACTGAAGCTTTCTTT.

The chain uses TRBV19 and TRBJ2-3; D gene ambiguous. Germline values: CDR1 LNHDA, CDR2 SQIVND (reference sequence). V lost 4 bases to trimming and J lost 11 bases, with 19 bases between them. The CDR3 runs to 14 residues. CDR3 nucleotide sequence: TGTGCCAGTAGTAGACCTCCGAGTGGGAATGTGCAGTATTTT. Protein product: CASSRPPSGNVQYF. The full variable domain, rest sourced from reference TRBV19 and TRBJ2-3, is DGGITQSPKYLFRKEGQNVTLSCEQNLNHDAMYWYRQDPGQGLRLIYYSQIVNDFQKGDIAEGYSVSREKKESFPLTVTSAQKNPTAFYLCASSRPPSGNVQYFGPGTRLTVL.

The CDR3 DNA is TGTGCCAGTAGTTATAGCCGGAATCAGCCCCAGCATTTT. It codes for CASSYSRNQPQHF. The V gene is TRBV19, the J gene TRBJ1-5; D unresolved. CDR1 and CDR2 from the germline V gene are LNHDA and SQIVND (reference sequence). This CDR3 region has 13 residues. V lost 5 bases and J lost 4, with 9 bases in between.